Each of the 24 T cell receptor beta chains below was sequenced from the same sample in a study of T cell responses to AZD1222 COVID-19 vaccine. TCRdb's copy holds only in-frame clones and misses some; the assay was immunoSEQ multiplex PCR. The sample holds tens of thousands of clones, roughly 91% seen once. Sample: peripheral blood, taken on day 0 of AZD1222 vaccination. The origin of the receptors is an adult in good health.

This chain connects TRBV5-1 to TRBJ2-1, with 9 bases identical to TRBD2. The CDR3 runs 15 residues. Germline loops: CDR1 SGHRS, CDR2 YFSETQ. Trimming removed 9 bases from V and 8 bases from J; junction bases left unmatched: 15. CDR3 in amino acids: CATKPGASGADEQFF. Written as DNA, the CDR3 is TGCGCCACCAAGCCCGGGGCTAGCGGGGCCGATGAGCAGTTCTTC.

This clone showed up just once. The CDR3 nucleotides read TGTGCCAGTAGTATTACGGGGGTAGGCGGCTACACCTTC. This codes for CASSITGVGGYTF. The genes are TRBV19 and TRBJ1-2; D is possibly TRBD1 (5 bases). V lost 3 bases, J lost 8 bases, and 13 bases lay in between. From germline, CDR1 is LNHDA and CDR2 SQIVND (reference sequence). The CDR3 consists of 13 residues.

The chain has TRBV11-2 and TRBJ2-3; 15 positions agree with TRBD2. The CDR3 sequence is 18 residues long. The V gene's germline CDR1 is SGHAT and CDR2 FQNNGV. V lost 3 bases, J lost 3 bases, and 7 bases stayed unmatched. This CDR3 is CASSFRTSGGARTDTQYF. CDR3 nucleotides: TGTGCCAGCAGCTTCCGGACTAGCGGGGGGGCTCGGACAGATACGCAGTATTTT.

V gene TRBV7-2 combines with J gene TRBJ2-5, with 13 bases fitting TRBD2. The CDR3 totals 15 residues. J was trimmed by 2 bases and V by 5 bases; bases with no gene match: 2. Looked up from germline, CDR1 is SGHTA and CDR2 is FQGNSA. CDR3 DNA: TGTGCCAGCAGCAAGACTAGCGGGGGGCAAGAGACCCAGTACTTC. Residues: CASSKTSGGQETQYF.

The chain employs TRBV10-3 and TRBJ1-5; no clear D gene. V was trimmed by 4 bases and J by 7 bases, leaving 14 bases between them. This CDR3 has 14 residues. Germline assignment: CDR1 ENHRY and CDR2 SYGVKD. The CDR3 here is CAISAGLGAQPQHF. The CDR3 DNA sequence: TGTGCCATCAGTGCGGGTTTGGGCGCACAGCCCCAGCATTTT.

This chain uses TRBV19 with TRBJ2-5, with D perhaps matching TRBD1 (6 bases). The CDR3 runs to 14 residues. Germline CDR1 LNHDA, CDR2 SQIVND (reference sequence). Trimming stripped 4 bases from V and 5 bases from J, with 14 bases between. This CDR3 is CASSTDSLGETQYF. The CDR3 region has the DNA TGTGCCAGTAGTACGGACAGTCTGGGGGAGACCCAGTACTTC.

The rearrangement links TRBV28 to TRBJ2-7, with D possibly matching TRBD1 (6 bases). The V gene lost 5 bases and the J gene lost 1 base, with 12 bases spanning the gap. Germline V CDR1 and CDR2: MDHEN, SYDVKM. The CDR3 extends over 14 amino acids. DNA of the CDR3: TGTGCCAGCAGTACCCCGACAGGTTCCTACGAGCAGTACTTC. Translating it yields CASSTPTGSYEQYF.

CDR3: CASSLAPEPGHTQYF. The CDR3 DNA reads as TGTGCCAGCAGCCTGGCTCCGGAACCTGGGCATACGCAGTATTTT. The chain employs TRBV4-2 and TRBJ2-3; D call uncertain. The germline CDR1 and CDR2 sequences are LGHNA and YNFKEQ. The CDR3 has 15 amino acids. Between the trimmed V and J ends, which lost 4 bases and 7 bases, there was a span of 18 bases.

The rearrangement links TRBV6-2 or TRBV6-3 to TRBJ1-2; no firm D call. The V gene's germline CDR1 is MNHEY and CDR2 SVGEGT. The CDR3 consists of 14 residues. V lost 6 bases and J 2 bases, leaving 13 bases between the germline ends. The CDR3 DNA reads as TGTGCCAGCAGCCTCGGACTCAGCAACTATGGCTACACCTTC. Its protein is CASSLGLSNYGYTF.

This sequence joins TRBV24-1 and TRBJ2-5; possibly TRBD1 for D (6 bases). This CDR3 region has 12 residues. The V end was cut by 5 bases, the J end by 4 bases, with 7 bases between. The germline gives CDR1 KGHDR, CDR2 SFDVKD. This CDR3 reads CATSVGAETQYF. The CDR3, as DNA: TGTGCCACCAGTGTGGGGGCAGAGACCCAGTACTTC.

The chain combines TRBV7-8 with TRBJ2-3; D unclear. The length of the CDR3 is 13 residues. Germline V CDR1 and CDR2: SGHVS, FQNEAQ. Trimming cost V 0 bases and J 4 bases, with 5 bases left between them. CDR3 residues: CASSLAPPDTQYF. CDR3 nucleotide sequence: TGTGCCAGCAGCTTAGCCCCCCCAGATACGCAGTATTTT.

This clone came up a few times. The V and J genes are TRBV18 and TRBJ1-2; D may be TRBD1 (5 bases). CDR1 and CDR2 from the germline V gene are KGHSH and LQKENI. This CDR3 has 15 amino acids. V lost 3 bases and J 0 bases, leaving 11 bases between the germline ends. Here the CDR3 reads CASSPGTIANYGYTF. The DNA of the CDR3 is TGTGCCAGCTCACCCGGGACCATAGCTAACTATGGCTACACCTTC.

The gene calls are TRBV28 and TRBJ2-7; D is perhaps TRBD2 (5 bases). V was pared by 4 bases and J by 1 base, with 17 bases between. The CDR3 length is 16 residues. The germline gives CDR1 MDHEN, CDR2 SYDVKM. In nucleotides, the CDR3 is TGTGCCAGCAGTTCCCGAAACCGGGGAACATCCTACGAGCAGTACTTC. It specifies CASSSRNRGTSYEQYF.

The chain couples TRBV12-3 or TRBV12-4 to TRBJ1-2; TRBD1 is a possible D gene (6 bases). Between the trimmed V and J ends, which lost 4 bases and 8 bases, there was a span of 11 bases. The CDR3 is 12 amino acids. The CDR3, as DNA: TGTGCCAGCAGTTACAGGGACTTAGGCTACACCTTC. Encoded protein: CASSYRDLGYTF.

The chain combines TRBV7-2 with TRBJ1-6; 12 bases agree with TRBD1. V lost 2 bases to trimming and J lost 9 bases; unmatched junction nucleotides: 8. CDR3 length equals 17 residues. Germline V gene data show CDR1 as SGHTA and CDR2 as FQGNSA. CDR3 residues: CASSLPGTGGWSSPLHF. The CDR3 DNA reads as TGTGCCAGCAGCTTACCCGGGACAGGGGGCTGGAGTTCACCCCTCCACTTT.

The count of this clone is one. This chain links TRBV6-5 with TRBJ1-3; D may be TRBD1 (5 bases). Deletions cut 5 bases from V and 3 bases from J, with 8 bases between. Germline V lookup: CDR1 MNHEY, CDR2 SVGAGI. The CDR3 runs 13 residues. CDR3 bases: TGTGCCAGCAGTCGACAGCGTGGAAACACCATATATTTT. Encoded protein: CASSRQRGNTIYF.

The chain recombines TRBV28 with TRBJ1-4; TRBD1 is a possible D gene (6 bases). V was clipped by 4 bases and J by 6 bases, with 9 bases between them. In germline, CDR1 is MDHEN, CDR2 SYDVKM. The CDR3 is 13 amino acids. CDR3 sequence: CASSSGADEKLFF. Written as DNA, the CDR3 is TGTGCCAGCAGTTCAGGGGCGGATGAAAAACTGTTTTTT.

The CDR3 nucleotides read TGTGCCAGCAGCCCCCTTCTAGCGGGGGGCTCTAATACGCAGTATTTT. Translation: CASSPLLAGGSNTQYF. The V and J genes are TRBV4-2 and TRBJ2-3, with 11 bases identical to TRBD2. CDR3 size: 16 residues. CDR1 is LGHNA, CDR2 YNFKEQ, per germline. With V trimmed by 4 bases and J by 7 bases, 10 bases remained unmatched.

The chain is built from TRBV28 and TRBJ2-1; D gene ambiguous. Germline V lookup: CDR1 MDHEN, CDR2 SYDVKM. The CDR3 is made up of 13 amino acids. Trimming removed 6 bases at V and 3 bases at J, with 9 bases between. The CDR3 loop is CASRERYYNEQFF. CDR3 DNA sequence: TGTGCCAGCAGGGAAAGATACTACAATGAGCAGTTCTTC.

Here the CDR3 DNA reads TGCGCCAGCAGCCTATATATCTCGGGGACAAAGGATAACTATGGCTACACCTTC. Translated, it gives CASSLYISGTKDNYGYTF. The chain combines TRBV4-3 with TRBJ1-2, with D perhaps matching TRBD1 (6 bases). V dropped 4 bases and J dropped 1 base, with 22 bases sitting between them. The CDR3 is made up of 18 amino acids. Germline CDR1 is LGHNA and CDR2 is YSLEER.

The V and J genes are TRBV7-2 and TRBJ2-1; D is unclear. Germline assignment: CDR1 SGHTA and CDR2 FQGNSA. The V gene lost 5 bases and the J gene lost 4 bases, with 15 bases spanning the gap. This CDR3 has 15 residues. The CDR3 DNA is TGTGCCAGCAGCCCAAGTGGCAGTCAGTACAATGAGCAGTTCTTC. Translation: CASSPSGSQYNEQFF. The full variable domain, its missing parts supplied by reference TRBV7-2 and TRBJ2-1, is GAGVSQSPSNKVTEKGKDVELRCDPISGHTALYWYRQSLGQGLEFLIYFQGNSAPDKSGLPSDRFSAERTGGSVSTLTIQRTQQEDSAVYLCASSPSGSQYNEQFFGPGTRLTVL.

V usage is TRBV5-1 and J usage is TRBJ2-2; tentative D call: TRBD1 (6 bases). This CDR3 contains 15 residues. Germline V lookup: CDR1 SGHRS, CDR2 YFSETQ. V lost 0 bases and J 2 bases, leaving 8 bases between the germline ends. CDR3: CASSLVGTNTGELFF. As DNA, the CDR3 is TGCGCCAGCAGCTTGGTGGGGACAAACACCGGGGAGCTGTTTTTT.

V usage is TRBV6-2 or TRBV6-3 and J usage is TRBJ1-2; no definite D call. Germline-derived CDR1 and CDR2 are MNHEY and SVGEGT. The CDR3 loop spans 13 amino acids. V lost 2 bases to trimming and J lost 0 bases, with 4 bases between them. The CDR3 is CASSYLSNYGYTF. In DNA, the CDR3 is TGTGCCAGCAGTTACCTCTCTAACTATGGCTACACCTTC.

The chain has TRBV19 and TRBJ1-2, with no clear D. Germline V lookup: CDR1 LNHDA, CDR2 SQIVND (reference sequence). The CDR3 spans 13 residues. V lost 0 bases and J 4 bases, leaving 6 bases between the germline ends. CDR3 loop: CASSIDILYGYTF. The CDR3 region has the DNA TGTGCCAGTAGTATAGATATACTCTATGGCTACACCTTC.